A selection of T cell receptor beta chains follows, all from one sample in a study of blood T cell repertoires in COVID-19. Some clones are missing from TCRdb's copy, which holds only in-frame ones; the method was immunoSEQ multiplex PCR. This table holds approximately 120,000 clones, around 89% found once. The sequenced sample consisted of peripheral blood. The receptors were gathered from a man aged 45-65 years with acute or convalescent COVID-19. Both conserved end residues are part of each CDR3. D genes are given only for firm matches. The size field is filled for only some rows; it gives once, few, many or a size class.

CDR3nt: TGTGCCAGCACCGATAGAACAGGAATTAATGAAAAACTGTTTTTT
CDR3aa: CASTDRTGINEKLFF
j_gene: TRBJ1-4
d_gene: -
abundance: -
v_gene: TRBV21-1

CDR3nt: TGTGCCAGCAGTGACTCTCGGCAGGGGGCCATTTGGGAGTACGAGCAGTACTTC
CDR3aa: CASSDSRQGAIWEYEQYF
j_gene: TRBJ2-7
d_gene: TRBD1
abundance: -
v_gene: TRBV6-4

CDR3nt: TGTGCCAGCAGTGAGAGCCCTAGGACTGAAGCTTTCTTT
CDR3aa: CASSESPRTEAFF
j_gene: TRBJ1-1
d_gene: -
abundance: -
v_gene: TRBV6-4

CDR3nt: TGTGCCATCAGCGGGACAACGAACACTGAAGCTTTCTTT
CDR3aa: CAISGTTNTEAFF
j_gene: TRBJ1-1
d_gene: -
abundance: -
v_gene: TRBV10-3

CDR3nt: TGTGCCAGCAGTTTTTTCCGACAGGGGGCGTGGGTTGGCTACACCTTC
CDR3aa: CASSFFRQGAWVGYTF
j_gene: TRBJ1-2
d_gene: TRBD1
abundance: once
v_gene: TRBV27

CDR3nt: TGTGCCAGCAGCCTCCGGGACAGGGGAGATGGCTACACCTTC
CDR3aa: CASSLRDRGDGYTF
j_gene: TRBJ1-2
d_gene: TRBD1
abundance: -
v_gene: TRBV11-2

CDR3nt: TGTGCTAGTGGTGGGTCAGGTGAGCTGAGCTCCTACAATGAGCAGTTCTTC
CDR3aa: CASGGSGELSSYNEQFF
j_gene: TRBJ2-1
d_gene: -
abundance: -
v_gene: TRBV12-5

CDR3nt: TGCAGCGCCGACAGGGAGGAGATGAATGAGCAGTTCTTC
CDR3aa: CSADREEMNEQFF
j_gene: TRBJ2-1
d_gene: -
abundance: once
v_gene: TRBV29-1

CDR3nt: TGTGCCAGCACCGACAACCGGAACACCGGGGAGCTGTTTTTT
CDR3aa: CASTDNRNTGELFF
j_gene: TRBJ2-2
d_gene: -
abundance: -
v_gene: TRBV6-6

CDR3nt: TGTGCCATCAGTGGGACAGGACAGGGAAGGTACGAGCAGTACTTC
CDR3aa: CAISGTGQGRYEQYF
j_gene: TRBJ2-7
d_gene: TRBD1
abundance: -
v_gene: TRBV10-3

CDR3nt: TGTGCCAGCAGCCTACAGGGGAATCCCCACGAGCAGTACTTC
CDR3aa: CASSLQGNPHEQYF
j_gene: TRBJ2-7
d_gene: TRBD1
abundance: -
v_gene: TRBV9

CDR3nt: TGTGCCAGCAGCCAAGCTGCGGGGGCGAACTATGGCTACACCTTC
CDR3aa: CASSQAAGANYGYTF
j_gene: TRBJ1-2
d_gene: -
abundance: -
v_gene: TRBV3-1/TRBV3-2

CDR3nt: TGTGCCAGCAGTGCAGGGGGCGTACGCTACGAGCAGTACTTC
CDR3aa: CASSAGGVRYEQYF
j_gene: TRBJ2-7
d_gene: TRBD1
abundance: -
v_gene: TRBV6-2/TRBV6-3

CDR3nt: TGTGCCAGCAGCTCCCTGGACAGGGGGCGGGAAAAACTGTTTTTT
CDR3aa: CASSSLDRGREKLFF
j_gene: TRBJ1-4
d_gene: TRBD1
abundance: -
v_gene: TRBV3-1/TRBV3-2

CDR3nt: TGTGCCTGGTCGACAGGGTACAATCAGCCCCAGCATTTT
CDR3aa: CAWSTGYNQPQHF
j_gene: TRBJ1-5
d_gene: TRBD1
abundance: -
v_gene: TRBV30

CDR3nt: TGTGCCAGCAGCGGGTTGACAGGGGGGAATGAGCAGTTCTTC
CDR3aa: CASSGLTGGNEQFF
j_gene: TRBJ2-1
d_gene: TRBD1
abundance: few
v_gene: TRBV3-1/TRBV3-2

CDR3nt: TGTGCCAGCAGCTTGATGGGCCTCGGATATGGCTACACCTTC
CDR3aa: CASSLMGLGYGYTF
j_gene: TRBJ1-2
d_gene: -
abundance: -
v_gene: TRBV5-4

CDR3nt: TGTGCCAGCAGCTCTCCAGCGGGGGAGGGGAACAATGAGCAGTTCTTC
CDR3aa: CASSSPAGEGNNEQFF
j_gene: TRBJ2-1
d_gene: TRBD2
abundance: -
v_gene: TRBV5-4

CDR3nt: TGTGCCAGCAGCCAAGATGTAGTAGCACTTTTCTACGAGCAGTACTTC
CDR3aa: CASSQDVVALFYEQYF
j_gene: TRBJ2-7
d_gene: -
abundance: -
v_gene: TRBV3-1/TRBV3-2

CDR3nt: TGTGCCAGCAGAATGACAGGGGGCGGTCCCCGAACTGAAGCTTTCTTT
CDR3aa: CASRMTGGGPRTEAFF
j_gene: TRBJ1-1
d_gene: TRBD1
abundance: -
v_gene: TRBV27

CDR3nt: TGTGCCAGCAGCTTAAGCGAGCAGACCTACAATGAGCAGTTCTTC
CDR3aa: CASSLSEQTYNEQFF
j_gene: TRBJ2-1
d_gene: -
abundance: -
v_gene: TRBV7-8

CDR3nt: TGTGCCAGTAGTCATGGGCAGGGGGGTTACGAGCAGTACTTC
CDR3aa: CASSHGQGGYEQYF
j_gene: TRBJ2-7
d_gene: -
abundance: -
v_gene: TRBV19

CDR3nt: TGTGCCAGCTCACCGTTGGACAGGTCGAACTATGGCTACACCTTC
CDR3aa: CASSPLDRSNYGYTF
j_gene: TRBJ1-2
d_gene: TRBD1
abundance: -
v_gene: TRBV18

CDR3nt: TGCGCCAGCAGCCAAGGGCCCGGGGAGCTGTTTTTT
CDR3aa: CASSQGPGELFF
j_gene: TRBJ2-2
d_gene: -
abundance: -
v_gene: TRBV4-1

CDR3nt: TGCGCCAGCAGCTCGGGGGGCCCTACAGCTTTCTTT
CDR3aa: CASSSGGPTAFF
j_gene: TRBJ1-1
d_gene: -
abundance: -
v_gene: TRBV5-1

CDR3nt: TGTGCCAGCAGCTCCCTCTTTGGGGAGCTGTTTTTT
CDR3aa: CASSSLFGELFF
j_gene: TRBJ2-2
d_gene: -
abundance: -
v_gene: TRBV3-1/TRBV3-2

CDR3nt: TGTGCCAGTAGTCGAGCCGGAGGCCGCGAGCAGTTCTTC
CDR3aa: CASSRAGGREQFF
j_gene: TRBJ2-1
d_gene: -
abundance: once
v_gene: TRBV19

CDR3nt: TGTGCCAGCAGGGCCACAGGGGGCCAGCGTTCACCCCTCCACTTT
CDR3aa: CASRATGGQRSPLHF
j_gene: TRBJ1-6
d_gene: TRBD1
abundance: few
v_gene: TRBV28

CDR3nt: TGCGCCAGCAGCTTCCTGGGGGACAGGGGGCTATACGAGCAGTACTTC
CDR3aa: CASSFLGDRGLYEQYF
j_gene: TRBJ2-7
d_gene: TRBD1
abundance: -
v_gene: TRBV5-1

CDR3nt: TGTGCCAGCAAACGAGGAGGGGAAGCTGAGCAGTTCTTC
CDR3aa: CASKRGGEAEQFF
j_gene: TRBJ2-1
d_gene: -
abundance: once
v_gene: TRBV6-5

CDR3nt: TGTGCCAGCAGTGACGGACAGGGAGAAGGAAACACCATATATTTT
CDR3aa: CASSDGQGEGNTIYF
j_gene: TRBJ1-3
d_gene: TRBD1
abundance: -
v_gene: TRBV6-1

CDR3nt: TGTGCCAGAAGCTTTAGCGGGGATACGCAGTATTTT
CDR3aa: CARSFSGDTQYF
j_gene: TRBJ2-3
d_gene: TRBD2
abundance: -
v_gene: TRBV5-3

CDR3nt: TGTGCCAGCAGTTCGCCGGGACAGGGTCCCTACGAGCAGTACTTC
CDR3aa: CASSSPGQGPYEQYF
j_gene: TRBJ2-7
d_gene: TRBD1
abundance: -
v_gene: TRBV6-5

CDR3nt: TGTGCCAGCAGTGGGAGCGGGTCCTACGAGCAGTACTTC
CDR3aa: CASSGSGSYEQYF
j_gene: TRBJ2-7
d_gene: -
abundance: -
v_gene: TRBV6-2/TRBV6-3

CDR3nt: TGTGCCAGCAGCGCCACTCGTGAAGAGACCCAGTACTTC
CDR3aa: CASSATREETQYF
j_gene: TRBJ2-5
d_gene: -
abundance: -
v_gene: TRBV7-9

CDR3nt: TGTGCCAGCAGCTTCAGGGGGTTGGAAGCTTTCTTT
CDR3aa: CASSFRGLEAFF
j_gene: TRBJ1-1
d_gene: TRBD1
abundance: -
v_gene: TRBV11-3

CDR3nt: TGTGCCAGCAGTTACTCCCTGACAGGGATAGGGGAGACCCAGTACTTC
CDR3aa: CASSYSLTGIGETQYF
j_gene: TRBJ2-5
d_gene: TRBD1
abundance: -
v_gene: TRBV6-5

CDR3nt: TGCGCCAGCAGCCGAGGACTAGCGGGAGGGGAAAATGAGCAGTTCTTC
CDR3aa: CASSRGLAGGENEQFF
j_gene: TRBJ2-1
d_gene: TRBD2
abundance: few
v_gene: TRBV5-1

CDR3nt: TGTGCCAGCAGTTACAGTAATGAGCAGTTCTTC
CDR3aa: CASSYSNEQFF
j_gene: TRBJ2-1
d_gene: -
abundance: -
v_gene: TRBV12-3/TRBV12-4

CDR3nt: TGTGCCAGCTCACCTTCGGACAGGGTCGGTAATCAGCCCCAGCATTTT
CDR3aa: CASSPSDRVGNQPQHF
j_gene: TRBJ1-5
d_gene: TRBD1
abundance: -
v_gene: TRBV18

CDR3nt: TGCAGTGGTTGGACAGGGTTTGGCTACACCTTC
CDR3aa: CSGWTGFGYTF
j_gene: TRBJ1-2
d_gene: TRBD1
abundance: -
v_gene: TRBV20-1

CDR3nt: TGTGCCAGCAGCCAGAGACTAGCGGGAGTGAGGGCAGATACGCAGTATTTT
CDR3aa: CASSQRLAGVRADTQYF
j_gene: TRBJ2-3
d_gene: TRBD2
abundance: -
v_gene: TRBV7-2

CDR3nt: TGTGCCAGCAGCTTAGACCCGGGAGCTGTCAATGAGCAGTTCTTC
CDR3aa: CASSLDPGAVNEQFF
j_gene: TRBJ2-1
d_gene: -
abundance: -
v_gene: TRBV7-2

CDR3nt: TGTGCCAGCAGCTTAGTAGCGGGAGGACATACAGATACGCAGTATTTT
CDR3aa: CASSLVAGGHTDTQYF
j_gene: TRBJ2-3
d_gene: TRBD2
abundance: -
v_gene: TRBV7-8

CDR3nt: TGTGCCAGCAGTTACGACAGTAACTATGGCTACACCTTC
CDR3aa: CASSYDSNYGYTF
j_gene: TRBJ1-2
d_gene: -
abundance: -
v_gene: TRBV12-3/TRBV12-4

CDR3nt: TGTGCCAGCAGTGACTCATATGGACAGGGGGAAACTGAAGCTTTCTTT
CDR3aa: CASSDSYGQGETEAFF
j_gene: TRBJ1-1
d_gene: TRBD1
abundance: -
v_gene: TRBV6-4

CDR3nt: TGTGCCAGCAGTTTGGGACAGCTTCGCTCCTACGAGCAGTACTTC
CDR3aa: CASSLGQLRSYEQYF
j_gene: TRBJ2-7
d_gene: TRBD1
abundance: -
v_gene: TRBV7-6

CDR3nt: TGTGCCAGCAGTTACTCGTCGGGACACTTCACTGAAGCTTTCTTT
CDR3aa: CASSYSSGHFTEAFF
j_gene: TRBJ1-1
d_gene: -
abundance: -
v_gene: TRBV6-5

CDR3nt: TGTGCTAGTGGTCCCATGGGACTCGGAGAGACCCAGTACTTC
CDR3aa: CASGPMGLGETQYF
j_gene: TRBJ2-5
d_gene: -
abundance: -
v_gene: TRBV12-5

CDR3nt: TGTGCCAGCAGCTTATTGGTACCGGGAGACTACGAGCAGTACTTC
CDR3aa: CASSLLVPGDYEQYF
j_gene: TRBJ2-7
d_gene: -
abundance: once
v_gene: TRBV7-2

CDR3nt: TGCGCCAGCAGCTTGGGGACAGGGGATTCCTATGGCTACACCTTC
CDR3aa: CASSLGTGDSYGYTF
j_gene: TRBJ1-2
d_gene: TRBD1
abundance: -
v_gene: TRBV5-1

CDR3nt: TGTGCCAGCCCGAGCAGGGGGCACTCTGAGCAGTTCTTC
CDR3aa: CASPSRGHSEQFF
j_gene: TRBJ2-1
d_gene: -
abundance: -
v_gene: TRBV21-1

CDR3nt: TGTGCCAGCAGCTTACAAGGGGCCGGCACTGAAGCTTTCTTT
CDR3aa: CASSLQGAGTEAFF
j_gene: TRBJ1-1
d_gene: -
abundance: medium-sized
v_gene: TRBV7-9

CDR3nt: TGTGCCAGCAGCTTAGTGGCGGGCCTCTTGGGCACTGAAGCTTTCTTT
CDR3aa: CASSLVAGLLGTEAFF
j_gene: TRBJ1-1
d_gene: -
abundance: -
v_gene: TRBV11-3

CDR3nt: TGTGCCAGCAGCCCCGGACGGGGGGGCAATCAGCCCCAGCATTTT
CDR3aa: CASSPGRGGNQPQHF
j_gene: TRBJ1-5
d_gene: -
abundance: -
v_gene: TRBV7-2